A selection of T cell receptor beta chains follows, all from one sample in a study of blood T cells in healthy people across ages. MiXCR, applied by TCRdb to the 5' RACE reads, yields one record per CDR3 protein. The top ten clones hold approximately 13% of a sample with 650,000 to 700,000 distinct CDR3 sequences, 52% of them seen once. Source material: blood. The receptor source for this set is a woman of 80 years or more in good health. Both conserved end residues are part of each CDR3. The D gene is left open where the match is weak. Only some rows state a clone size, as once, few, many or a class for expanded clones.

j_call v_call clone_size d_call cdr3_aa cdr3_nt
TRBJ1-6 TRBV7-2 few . CASSLWLSGSPLHF TGTGCCAGCAGCTTGTGGTTGAGTGGATCACCCCTCCACTTT
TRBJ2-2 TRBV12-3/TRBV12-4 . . CASSLGASANTGELFF TGTGCCAGCAGTTTAGGGGCTAGCGCGAACACCGGGGAGCTGTTTTTT
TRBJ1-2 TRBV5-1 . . CASSLEVGRYGYTF TGCGCCAGCAGCTTGGAAGTGGGCCGCTATGGCTACACCTTC
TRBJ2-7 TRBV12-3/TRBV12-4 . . CASSHQLSQGGVQYF TGTGCCAGCAGTCACCAACTATCACAGGGGGGGGTGCAGTACTTC
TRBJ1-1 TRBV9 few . CASSVGAITGTEAFF TGTGCCAGCAGCGTAGGGGCCATCACAGGGACTGAAGCTTTCTTT
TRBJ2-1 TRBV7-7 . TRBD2 CASSQETGTSNGEQFF TGTGCCAGCAGCCAAGAAACCGGGACTAGCAACGGTGAGCAGTTCTTC
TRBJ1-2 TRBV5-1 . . CASSLEYRSLYGYTF TGCGCCAGCAGCTTGGAGTACAGGTCCCTCTATGGCTACACCTTC
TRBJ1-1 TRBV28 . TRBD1 CASSLGQGRGVWYEAFF TGTGCCAGCAGTCTCGGACAGGGGAGAGGGGTGTGGTATGAAGCTTTCTTT
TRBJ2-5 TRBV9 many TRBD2 CASSVGGLEGFAPETQYF TGTGCCAGCAGCGTAGGAGGACTAGAGGGGTTCGCCCCAGAGACCCAGTACTTC
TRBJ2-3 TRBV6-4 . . CASSDRDTNTQYF TGTGCCAGCAGCGACCGGGACACAAATACGCAGTATTTT
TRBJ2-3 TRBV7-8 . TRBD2 CASSLAGGATDTQYF TGTGCCAGCAGCTTAGCGGGAGGGGCCACAGATACGCAGTATTTT
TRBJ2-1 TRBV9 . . CASSVGVANNEQFF TGTGCCAGCAGCGTAGGCGTAGCGAACAATGAGCAGTTCTTC
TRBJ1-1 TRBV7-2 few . CASSSRLNTEAFF TGTGCCAGCAGCTCAAGACTGAACACTGAAGCTTTCTTT
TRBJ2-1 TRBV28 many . CASSFGGRNEQFF TGTGCCAGCAGTTTTGGGGGGCGGAATGAGCAGTTCTTC
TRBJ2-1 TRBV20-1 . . CSAPSGSGPTNEQFF TGCAGTGCCCCCTCTGGTAGCGGACCTACAAATGAGCAGTTCTTC
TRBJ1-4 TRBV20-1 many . CSAPTVSNEKLFF TGCAGTGCCCCGACGGTCAGTAATGAAAAACTGTTTTTT
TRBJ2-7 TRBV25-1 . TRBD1 CASSDPMGTGEDEQYF TGTGCCAGCAGTGATCCCATGGGGACAGGGGAAGACGAGCAGTACTTC
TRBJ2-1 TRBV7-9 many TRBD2 CASSKVGSGDEQFF TGTGCCAGCAGCAAGGTCGGAAGCGGGGATGAGCAGTTCTTC
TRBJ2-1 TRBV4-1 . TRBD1 CASSQVQTGGNEQFF TGCGCCAGCAGCCAAGTACAGACAGGGGGCAATGAGCAGTTCTTC
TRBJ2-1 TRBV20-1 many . CSAAGGGDRDNEQFF TGCAGTGCTGCTGGAGGGGGAGACAGGGACAATGAGCAGTTCTTC
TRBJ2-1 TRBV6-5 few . CASSYSVGGEQFF TGTGCCAGCAGTTACTCGGTTGGTGGTGAGCAGTTCTTC
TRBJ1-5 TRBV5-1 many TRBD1 CASSTGQGGQPQHF TGCGCCAGCAGCACCGGACAGGGGGGTCAGCCCCAGCATTTT
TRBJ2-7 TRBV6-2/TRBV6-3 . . CASSPWEEQYF TGTGCCAGCAGTCCCTGGGAAGAGCAGTACTTC
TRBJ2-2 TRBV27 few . CASSVRGTGELFF TGTGCCAGCAGTGTCAGGGGTACCGGGGAGCTGTTTTTT
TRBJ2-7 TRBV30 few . CAWSVRLLSYNEQYF TGTGCCTGGAGTGTTCGGCTCCTCTCCTACAATGAGCAGTACTTC
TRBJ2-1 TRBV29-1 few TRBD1 CSVLYGGQAETQFF TGCAGCGTTCTTTATGGTGGACAGGCGGAGACCCAGTTCTTC
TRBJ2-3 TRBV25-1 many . CASSELGRTTDTQYF TGTGCCAGCAGTGAATTGGGCAGGACCACAGATACGCAGTATTTT
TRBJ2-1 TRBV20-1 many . CSAPDTRRANEQFF TGCAGTGCTCCAGACACAAGGCGAGCAAATGAGCAGTTCTTC